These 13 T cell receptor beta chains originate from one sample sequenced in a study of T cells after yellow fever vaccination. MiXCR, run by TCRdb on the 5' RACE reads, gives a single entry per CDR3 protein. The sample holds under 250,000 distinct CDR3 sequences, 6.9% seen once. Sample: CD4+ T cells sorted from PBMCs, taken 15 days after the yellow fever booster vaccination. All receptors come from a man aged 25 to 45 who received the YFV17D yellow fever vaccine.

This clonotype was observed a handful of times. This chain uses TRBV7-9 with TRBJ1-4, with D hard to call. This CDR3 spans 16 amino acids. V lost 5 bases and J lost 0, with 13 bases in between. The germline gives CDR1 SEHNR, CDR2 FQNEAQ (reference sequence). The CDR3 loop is CASSPNTAATNEKLFF. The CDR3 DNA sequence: TGTGCCAGCAGCCCCAATACGGCGGCAACTAATGAAAAACTGTTTTTT.

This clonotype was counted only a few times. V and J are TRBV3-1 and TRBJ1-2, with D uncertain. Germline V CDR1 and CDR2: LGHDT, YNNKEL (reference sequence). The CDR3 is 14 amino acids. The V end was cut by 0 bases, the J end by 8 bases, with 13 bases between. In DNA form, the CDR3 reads TGTGCCAGCAGCCAAGATAGGGCAGGATGGGGCTACACCTTC. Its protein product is CASSQDRAGWGYTF. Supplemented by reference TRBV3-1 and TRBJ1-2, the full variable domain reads DTAVSQTPKYLVTQMGNDKSIKCEQNLGHDTMYWYKQDSKKFLKIMFSYNNKELIINETVPNRFSPKSPDKAHLNLHINSLELGDSAVYFCASSQDRAGWGYTFGSGTRLTVV.

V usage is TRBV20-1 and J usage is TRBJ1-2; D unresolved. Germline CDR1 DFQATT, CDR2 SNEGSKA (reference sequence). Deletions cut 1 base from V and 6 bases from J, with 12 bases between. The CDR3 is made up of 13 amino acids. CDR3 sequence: CSARVSGFDGYTF. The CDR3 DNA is TGCAGTGCTAGAGTCTCGGGGTTCGATGGCTACACCTTC.

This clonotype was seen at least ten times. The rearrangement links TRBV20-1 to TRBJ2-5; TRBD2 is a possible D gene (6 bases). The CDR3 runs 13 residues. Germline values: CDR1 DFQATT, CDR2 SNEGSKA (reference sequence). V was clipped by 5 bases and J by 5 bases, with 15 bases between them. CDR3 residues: CSAPTRGLETQYF. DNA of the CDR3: TGCAGTGCTCCTACGCGGGGCCTGGAGACCCAGTACTTC.

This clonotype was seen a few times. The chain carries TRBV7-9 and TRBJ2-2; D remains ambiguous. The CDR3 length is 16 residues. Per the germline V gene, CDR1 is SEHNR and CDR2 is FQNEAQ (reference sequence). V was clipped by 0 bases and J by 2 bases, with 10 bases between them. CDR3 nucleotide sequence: TGTGCCAGCAGCTTAGCGCGGCCCATCAACACCGGGGAGCTGTTTTTT. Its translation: CASSLARPINTGELFF.

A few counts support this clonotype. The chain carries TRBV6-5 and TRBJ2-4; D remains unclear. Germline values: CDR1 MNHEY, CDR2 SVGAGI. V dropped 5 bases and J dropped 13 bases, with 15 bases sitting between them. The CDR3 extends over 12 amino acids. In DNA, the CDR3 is TGTGCCAGCAGTATGTCCAGACACCCACAGTACTTC. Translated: CASSMSRHPQYF.

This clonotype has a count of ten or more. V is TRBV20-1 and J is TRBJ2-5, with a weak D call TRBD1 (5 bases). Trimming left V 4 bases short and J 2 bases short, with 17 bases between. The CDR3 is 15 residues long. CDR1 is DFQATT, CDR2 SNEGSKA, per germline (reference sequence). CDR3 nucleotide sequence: TGCAGTGCTAATGATGGGGCAGAAGTACAAGAGACCCAGTACTTC. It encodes CSANDGAEVQETQYF.

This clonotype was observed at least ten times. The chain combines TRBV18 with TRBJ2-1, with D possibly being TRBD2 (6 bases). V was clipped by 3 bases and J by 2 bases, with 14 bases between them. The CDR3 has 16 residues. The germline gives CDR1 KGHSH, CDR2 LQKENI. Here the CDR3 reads CASSPPIAATYNEQFF. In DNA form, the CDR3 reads TGTGCCAGCTCACCTCCCATAGCGGCCACCTACAATGAGCAGTTCTTC.

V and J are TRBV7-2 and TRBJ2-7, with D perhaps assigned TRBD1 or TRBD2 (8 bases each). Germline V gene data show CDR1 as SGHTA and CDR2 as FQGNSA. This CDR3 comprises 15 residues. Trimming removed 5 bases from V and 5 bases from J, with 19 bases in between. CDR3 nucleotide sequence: TGTGCCAGCAGCCGTAGCGGGACAGGCCTCGACGAGCAGTACTTC. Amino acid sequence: CASSRSGTGLDEQYF. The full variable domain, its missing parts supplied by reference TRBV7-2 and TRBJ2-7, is GAGVSQSPSNKVTEKGKDVELRCDPISGHTALYWYRQSLGQGLEFLIYFQGNSAPDKSGLPSDRFSAERTGGSVSTLTIQRTQQEDSAVYLCASSRSGTGLDEQYFGPGTRLTVT.

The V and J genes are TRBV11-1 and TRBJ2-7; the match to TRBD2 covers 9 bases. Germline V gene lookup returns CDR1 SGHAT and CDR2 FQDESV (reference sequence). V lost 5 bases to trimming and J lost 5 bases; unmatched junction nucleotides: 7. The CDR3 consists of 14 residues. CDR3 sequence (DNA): TGTGCCAGCAGCCTTAGCGGGAGCAAGGACGAGCAGTACTTC. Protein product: CASSLSGSKDEQYF.

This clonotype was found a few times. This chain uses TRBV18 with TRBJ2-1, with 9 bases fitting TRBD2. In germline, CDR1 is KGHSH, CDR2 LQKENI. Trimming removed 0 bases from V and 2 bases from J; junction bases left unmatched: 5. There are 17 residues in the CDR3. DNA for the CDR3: TGTGCCAGCTCACCACCTAGCGGGAGCGGTACCTACAATGAGCAGTTCTTC. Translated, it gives CASSPPSGSGTYNEQFF.

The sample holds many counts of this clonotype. CDR3 protein: CASSLLGVDSGYEQYF. CDR3 DNA sequence: TGTGCCAGCAGCCTTTTGGGGGTTGACAGCGGCTACGAGCAGTACTTC. J is TRBJ2-7 and V is TRBV14; D assignment may be TRBD1 or TRBD2 (5 bases each). CDR3 length: 16 amino acids. Germline-derived CDR1 and CDR2 are SGHDN and FVKESK. Trimming removed 4 bases from V and 3 bases from J, with 19 bases in between.

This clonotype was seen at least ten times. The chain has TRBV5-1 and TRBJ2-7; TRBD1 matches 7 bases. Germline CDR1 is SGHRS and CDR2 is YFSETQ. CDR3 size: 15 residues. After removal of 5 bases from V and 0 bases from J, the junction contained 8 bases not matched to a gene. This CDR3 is CASRVVWDSSYEQYF. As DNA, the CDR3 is TGCGCCAGCAGGGTCGTATGGGACAGCTCCTACGAGCAGTACTTC.